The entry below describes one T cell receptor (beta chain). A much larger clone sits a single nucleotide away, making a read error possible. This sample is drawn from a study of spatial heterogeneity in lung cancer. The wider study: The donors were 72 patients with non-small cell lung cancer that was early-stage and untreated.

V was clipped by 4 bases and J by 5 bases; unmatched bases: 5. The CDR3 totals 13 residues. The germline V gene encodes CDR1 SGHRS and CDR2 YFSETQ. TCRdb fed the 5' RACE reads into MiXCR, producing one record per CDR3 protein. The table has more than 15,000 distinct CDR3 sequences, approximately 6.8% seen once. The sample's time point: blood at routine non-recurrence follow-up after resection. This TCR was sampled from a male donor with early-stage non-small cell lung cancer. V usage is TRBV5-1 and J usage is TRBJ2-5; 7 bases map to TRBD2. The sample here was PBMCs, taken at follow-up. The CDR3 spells CASSRGVFETQYF. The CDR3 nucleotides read TGCGCCAGCAGCCGGGGGGTGTTCGAGACCCAGTACTTC.